The 19 T cell receptor beta chains given below trace back to one sample, sequenced in a study of blood T cell repertoires in COVID-19. The table came from immunoSEQ multiplex PCR; TCRdb's copy has only in-frame clones and leaves some out. Among about 70,000 clones listed, more than 70% were seen once. Input material: peripheral blood. These receptors were collected from a man older than 75 with acute or convalescent COVID-19.

The V gene is TRBV19, the J gene TRBJ1-4; TRBD1 matches at 10 bases. J gave up 9 bases and V 7 bases, and 8 bases lay outside the gene matches. CDR1 is LNHDA and CDR2 is SQIVND in the germline V gene (reference sequence). The CDR3 is 14 residues long. CDR3 DNA sequence: TGTGCCAGTATCTCTTCGACAGGGGGCCAAAAACTGTTTTTT. It encodes CASISSTGGQKLFF.

The gene calls are TRBV3-1 (or the pseudogene TRBV3-2) and TRBJ1-3; D may be TRBD1 (5 bases). This CDR3 is built from 14 residues. The ends were cut back, 4 bases at V and 1 base at J, with 8 bases in the middle. The germline V gene has CDR1 LGHDT and CDR2 YNNKEL (reference sequence). The CDR3: CASSPTGSGNTIYF. CDR3 in DNA: TGTGCCAGCAGCCCCACAGGATCTGGAAACACCATATATTTT.

The rearrangement uses TRBV5-1 and TRBJ2-7, with D perhaps matching TRBD2 (5 bases). With 1 base removed from V and 0 bases from J, the gap between germline ends came to 14 bases. CDR3 size: 16 residues. In germline, CDR1 is SGHRS, CDR2 YFSETQ. The CDR3 DNA sequence: TGCGCCAGCAGCTTGAATCTAGCCGTCAGCTCCTACGAGCAGTACTTC. Protein sequence: CASSLNLAVSSYEQYF.

The V gene is TRBV7-2, the J gene TRBJ2-6; D gene unclear. Germline values: CDR1 SGHTA, CDR2 FQGNSA. V was pared by 5 bases and J by 2 bases, with 13 bases between. CDR3 length: 16 residues. Here the CDR3 reads CASSLAYRAGANVLTF. CDR3 nucleotides: TGTGCCAGCAGCCTCGCCTATCGAGCTGGGGCCAACGTCCTGACTTTC.

The V call is TRBV28, the J call TRBJ2-7, with 9 bases lining up with TRBD2. CDR3 length: 15 amino acids. From germline, CDR1 is MDHEN and CDR2 SYDVKM. Trimming cost V 7 bases and J 5 bases; bases outside gene matches: 12. This CDR3 is CASTIRAGGPHEQYF. CDR3 DNA: TGTGCCAGCACCATACGGGCGGGAGGGCCGCACGAGCAGTACTTC.

The rearrangement joins TRBV5-1 to TRBJ1-2; 9 nucleotides align to TRBD1. The V and J ends lost 4 bases and 6 bases, in that order; junction bases with no gene match: 16. The CDR3 extends over 17 amino acids. Germline values: CDR1 SGHRS, CDR2 YFSETQ. CDR3 loop: CASSLTADRGEKDGYTF. The CDR3, as DNA: TGCGCCAGCAGCCTAACCGCGGACAGGGGAGAGAAGGATGGCTACACCTTC.

This chain links TRBV24-1 with TRBJ1-1; 9 nucleotides line up with TRBD1. Germline CDR1 and CDR2: KGHDR and SFDVKD. Trimming at V came to 8 bases and at J to 5 bases, leaving 11 bases not matched to a gene. The CDR3 covers 15 residues. CDR3 nucleotide sequence: TGTGCCACCAAGGGACAGGGACCTACAGGGACTGAAGCTTTCTTT. Translating it yields CATKGQGPTGTEAFF.

The rearrangement uses TRBV7-9 and TRBJ2-1, with TRBD2 matching over 11 bases. J lost 4 bases, V lost 1 base, and 6 bases had no gene match. CDR3 length equals 17 residues. Germline V gene lookup returns CDR1 SEHNR and CDR2 FQNEAQ (reference sequence). The CDR3 loop reads CASSLELAGVSYNEQFF. Here the CDR3 DNA reads TGTGCCAGCAGCTTAGAACTAGCGGGGGTGTCTTACAATGAGCAGTTCTTC.

This clone was counted a few times. The V gene is TRBV19, the J gene TRBJ2-2; a possible D gene is TRBD2 (6 bases). Germline V gene data show CDR1 as LNHDA and CDR2 as SQIVND (reference sequence). Trimming took off 4 bases at V and 0 bases at J, with 18 bases between the two ends. The CDR3 loop spans 18 amino acids. The chain's CDR3 is CASSTTFSGETNTGELFF. DNA of the CDR3: TGTGCCAGTAGTACCACTTTCTCGGGGGAGACGAACACCGGGGAGCTGTTTTTT.

The chain couples TRBV19 to TRBJ2-1, with 10 bases fitting TRBD1. This CDR3 has 14 amino acids. J gave up 7 bases and V 5 bases, and 5 bases lay outside the gene matches. Looked up from germline, CDR1 is LNHDA and CDR2 is SQIVND (reference sequence). This CDR3 reads CASSWTGGYNEQFF. In DNA form, the CDR3 reads TGTGCCAGTAGTTGGACAGGGGGTTATAATGAGCAGTTCTTC. Complete variable domain (other parts from reference TRBV19 and TRBJ2-1): DGGITQSPKYLFRKEGQNVTLSCEQNLNHDAMYWYRQDPGQGLRLIYYSQIVNDFQKGDIAEGYSVSREKKESFPLTVTSAQKNPTAFYLCASSWTGGYNEQFFGPGTRLTVL.

The chain combines TRBV7-9 with TRBJ2-7, with 10 nucleotides matching TRBD2. There are 15 residues in the CDR3. With V trimmed by 7 bases and J by 3 bases, 9 bases remained unmatched. The germline V gene encodes CDR1 SEHNR and CDR2 FQNEAQ (reference sequence). CDR3 residues: CASTTLAGDYYEQYF. CDR3 nucleotide sequence: TGTGCCAGCACGACCCTAGCGGGAGACTACTACGAGCAGTACTTC.

This chain links TRBV30 with TRBJ2-5; TRBD1 is a possible D gene (6 bases). Trimming cost V 3 bases and J 4 bases, with 9 bases left between them. CDR3 length equals 12 residues. The germline V gene encodes CDR1 GTSNPN and CDR2 SVGIG (reference sequence). The CDR3 sequence: CAWSGTLETQYF. CDR3 sequence (DNA): TGTGCCTGGAGCGGGACATTAGAGACCCAGTACTTC. Based on the CDR3 plus reference TRBV30 and TRBJ2-5, the full variable domain is SQTIHQWPATLVQPVGSPLSLECTVEGTSNPNLYWYRQAAGRGLQLLFYSVGIGQISSEVPQNLSASRPQDRQFILSSKKLLLSDSGFYLCAWSGTLETQYFGPGTRLLVL.

The V gene is TRBV28, the J gene TRBJ1-1, with 7 bases that match TRBD1. Losses at the gene ends were 11 bases for V and 0 bases for J; bases not matched to a gene: 12. Germline lookup yields CDR1 MDHEN and CDR2 SYDVKM. The CDR3 contains 15 residues. The CDR3 here is CACKGGSLMNTEAFF. CDR3 sequence (DNA): TGTGCCTGCAAAGGGGGCAGCCTCATGAACACTGAAGCTTTCTTT.

The V and J genes are TRBV6-6 and TRBJ1-5; D may be TRBD1 (5 bases). This CDR3 is built from 16 residues. In germline, CDR1 is MNHNY, CDR2 SVGAGI (reference sequence). V dropped 4 bases and J dropped 4 bases, with 17 bases sitting between them. CDR3 sequence reads: CASSWRGGVGNQPQHF. The CDR3 DNA reads TGTGCCAGCAGTTGGAGGGGAGGAGTGGGTAATCAGCCCCAGCATTTT.

V gene TRBV29-1 combines with J gene TRBJ1-2; no firm D call. The germline V and J ends were trimmed by 4 bases and 3 bases, with 6 bases remaining between them. Per germline, CDR1 SQVTM and CDR2 ANQGSEA. The CDR3 spans 11 residues. The CDR3: CSVVFDYGYTF. CDR3 nucleotide sequence: TGCAGCGTTGTATTCGACTATGGCTACACCTTC. Full variable domain (rest looked up from reference TRBV29-1 and TRBJ1-2): SAVISQKPSRDICQRGTSLTIQCQVDSQVTMMFWYRQQPGQSLTLIATANQGSEATYESGFVIDKFPISRPNLTFSTLTVSNMSPEDSSIYLCSVVFDYGYTFGSGTRLTVV.

This chain links TRBV9 with TRBJ2-6; a weak D match, TRBD1 (6 bases). Between the trimmed V and J ends, which lost 4 bases and 2 bases, there was a span of 13 bases. In germline, CDR1 is SGDLS, CDR2 YYNGEE. The CDR3 loop spans 16 amino acids. This CDR3 is CASSPQGSPGANVLTF. The CDR3 region has the DNA TGTGCCAGCAGCCCACAGGGTTCGCCTGGGGCCAACGTCCTGACTTTC. The full variable domain, with the rest looked up from reference TRBV9 and TRBJ2-6, is DSGVTQTPKHLITATGQRVTLRCSPRSGDLSVYWYQQSLDQGLQFLIQYYNGEERAKGNILERFSAQQFPDLHSELNLSSLELGDSALYFCASSPQGSPGANVLTFGAGSRLTVL.

Only a few counts were recorded for this clone. V gene TRBV28 combines with J gene TRBJ2-5; TRBD1 is a possible D gene (6 bases). Looked up from germline, CDR1 is MDHEN and CDR2 is SYDVKM. Trimming pared 2 bases from V and 2 bases from J, leaving 24 bases between. The CDR3 is made up of 19 amino acids. The CDR3, as DNA: TGTGCCAGCAGTTTACGTCTCCTGTGGGACACCTTTTTTCAAGAGACCCAGTACTTC. Protein sequence: CASSLRLLWDTFFQETQYF.

This rearrangement joins TRBV5-4 to TRBJ2-1, with 7 bases that match TRBD2. Trimming took 4 bases from V and 15 from J; bases not matched to a gene: 10. The CDR3 has 12 residues. CDR1 and CDR2 (germline): SGHNT, YYREEE (reference sequence). CDR3 sequence reads: CASSAGGTTAFF. CDR3 coding DNA: TGTGCCAGCAGCGCCGGGGGGACTACCGCGTTCTTC. Full variable domain (rest looked up from reference TRBV5-4 and TRBJ2-1): ETGVTQSPTHLIKTRGQQVTLRCSSQSGHNTVSWYQQALGQGPQFIFQYYREEENGRGNFPPRFSGLQFPNYSSELNVNALELDDSALYLCASSAGGTTAFFGPGTRLTVL.

V and J are TRBV6-8 and TRBJ2-1; 10 bases are shared with TRBD2. Germline V gene lookup returns CDR1 MNHGY and CDR2 SAAAGT. V lost 8 bases, J lost 0 bases, and 10 bases stayed unmatched. The CDR3 is 17 residues long. This CDR3 reads CASHGLAVRSSYNEQFF. CDR3 nucleotides: TGTGCCAGCCATGGACTAGCGGTGCGAAGCTCCTACAATGAGCAGTTCTTC.